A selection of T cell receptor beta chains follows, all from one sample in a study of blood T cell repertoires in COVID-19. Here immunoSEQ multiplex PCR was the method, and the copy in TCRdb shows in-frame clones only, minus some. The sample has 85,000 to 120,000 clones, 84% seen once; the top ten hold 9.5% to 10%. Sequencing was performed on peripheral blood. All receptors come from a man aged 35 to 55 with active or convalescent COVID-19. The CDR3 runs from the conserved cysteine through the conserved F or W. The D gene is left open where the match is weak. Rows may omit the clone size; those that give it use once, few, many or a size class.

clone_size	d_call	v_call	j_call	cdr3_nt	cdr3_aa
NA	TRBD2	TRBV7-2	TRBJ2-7	TGTGCCAGCAGCTTAGTCGGCGGGAGCTCCTACGAGCAGTACTTC	CASSLVGGSSYEQYF
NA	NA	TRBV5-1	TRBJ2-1	TGCGCCAGCAGCTTGACCCCCTCGGACAATGAGCAGTTCTTC	CASSLTPSDNEQFF
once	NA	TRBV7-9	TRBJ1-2	TGTGCCAGCAGCGAAAGTTTCGGGACACAGGATAACTATGGCTACACCTTC	CASSESFGTQDNYGYTF
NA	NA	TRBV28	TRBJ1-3	TGTGCCAGCAGTTTGGGGGCTAGTGGAAACACCATATATTTT	CASSLGASGNTIYF
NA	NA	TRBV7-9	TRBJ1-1	TGTGCCAGCAGCTTAGGAGGGTCGAGGACTGAAGCTTTCTTT	CASSLGGSRTEAFF
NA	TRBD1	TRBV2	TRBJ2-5	TGTGCCAGCAGTGCCGGGACAGGGAAAGAGACCCAGTACTTC	CASSAGTGKETQYF
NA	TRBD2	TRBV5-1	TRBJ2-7	TGCGCCAGCAGCTCGGAAGGGAGGGGATCCTACGAGCAGTACTTC	CASSSEGRGSYEQYF
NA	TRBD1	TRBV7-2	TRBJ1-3	TGTGCCAGCAGCCCAGCAGGGGGCACCATATATTTT	CASSPAGGTIYF
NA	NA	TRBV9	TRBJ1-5	TGTGCCAGCAGCGTAGGGGTGGAGCGGAATCAGCCCCAGCATTTT	CASSVGVERNQPQHF
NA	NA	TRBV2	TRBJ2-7	TGTGCCAGCAGTCCCCCACAGACCCGCTCCTACGAGCAGTACTTC	CASSPPQTRSYEQYF
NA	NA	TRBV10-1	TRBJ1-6	TGCGCCAGCAGTGCCCCGACAGAGTATAATTCACCCCTCCACTTT	CASSAPTEYNSPLHF
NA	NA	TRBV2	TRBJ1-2	TGTGCCAGCAGTGAAGCTCGCGAGGGGGTAGATGGCTACACCTTC	CASSEAREGVDGYTF
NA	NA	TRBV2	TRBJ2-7	TGTGCCAGCAGAGCCGGGACACCCTCCCCGGAGCAGTACTTC	CASRAGTPSPEQYF
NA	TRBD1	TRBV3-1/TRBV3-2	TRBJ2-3	TGTGCCAGCAGCCCCCGGGACAGCAGCACAGATACGCAGTATTTT	CASSPRDSSTDTQYF
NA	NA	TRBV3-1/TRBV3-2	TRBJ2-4	TGTGCCAGCAGCCAAGTGGAGGAAATTCAGTACTTC	CASSQVEEIQYF
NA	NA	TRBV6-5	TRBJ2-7	TGTGCCAGCAGTCCGGTCCCGAGGGAGCAGTACTTC	CASSPVPREQYF
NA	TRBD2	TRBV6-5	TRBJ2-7	TGTGCCAGCAGTTACGTGGAGACTAGCCCCTCCTACGAGCAGTACTTC	CASSYVETSPSYEQYF
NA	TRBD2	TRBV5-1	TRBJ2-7	TGCGCCAGCAGCACCACGGGGGGCTCCTACGAGCAGTACTTC	CASSTTGGSYEQYF
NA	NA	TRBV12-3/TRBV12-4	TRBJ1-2	TGTGCCAGCAGTGAACAGATATCCGAGGGCTACACCTTC	CASSEQISEGYTF
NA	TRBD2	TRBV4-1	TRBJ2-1	TGCGCCAGCAGCGCCGGTTACGGGGGGGCTATCTTTGATAATGAGCAGTTCTTC	CASSAGYGGAIFDNEQFF
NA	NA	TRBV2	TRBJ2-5	TGTGCCAGCACAGGGCAAGAGACCCAGTACTTC	CASTGQETQYF
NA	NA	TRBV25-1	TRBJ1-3	TGTGCCAGCAGTGAATCCAGGGTCTCTGGAAACACCATATATTTT	CASSESRVSGNTIYF
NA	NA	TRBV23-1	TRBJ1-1	TGCGCCAGCAGTCAACGGCTTTCCAGGGGGAACACTGAAGCTTTCTTT	CASSQRLSRGNTEAFF
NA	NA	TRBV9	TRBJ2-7	TGTGCCAGCAGCGTTCCCACTCGGGCGGGGTCCTACGAGCAGTACTTC	CASSVPTRAGSYEQYF
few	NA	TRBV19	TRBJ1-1	TGTGCCAGTAGTTCAGGGCGGAACACTGAAGCTTTCTTT	CASSSGRNTEAFF
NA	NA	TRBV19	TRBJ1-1	TGTGCCAGCTCGTCGACATTGAACACTGAAGCTTTCTTT	CASSSTLNTEAFF
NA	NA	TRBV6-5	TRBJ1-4	TGTGCCAGCAGTTATAGCGCGGGCAGGGGAGATGGGAAACTGTTTTTT	CASSYSAGRGDGKLFF
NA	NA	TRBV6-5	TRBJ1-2	TGTGCCAGCAGTTACGTCCAGGGGTCCTATGGCTACACCTTC	CASSYVQGSYGYTF
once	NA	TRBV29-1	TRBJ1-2	TGCAGCGTTGAAGATCAGAGGACATCTTTTTATGGCTACACCTTC	CSVEDQRTSFYGYTF
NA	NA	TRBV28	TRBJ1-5	TGTGCCACCCTGGGGCTGAAGAATCAGCCCCAGCATTTT	CATLGLKNQPQHF
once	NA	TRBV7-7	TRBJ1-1	TGTGCTAGCGGGTGGGGCGCTGAGACTGAAGCTTTCTTT	CASGWGAETEAFF
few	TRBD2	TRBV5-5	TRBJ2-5	TGTGCCAGCAGCTTGGCCCCGGGACTAGCGGGGCGTCAAGAGACCCAGTACTTC	CASSLAPGLAGRQETQYF
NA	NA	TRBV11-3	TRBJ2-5	TGTGCCAGCAGCCGGGGACAAGAGACCCAGTACTTC	CASSRGQETQYF
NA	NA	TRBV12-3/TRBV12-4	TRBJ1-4	TGTGCCAGCAGTGGGGGCGCAGGTGAAAAACTGTTTTTT	CASSGGAGEKLFF
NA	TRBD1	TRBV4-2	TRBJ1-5	TGTGCCAGCAGCCAGGACAGGGCCAGCAATCAGCCCCAGCATTTT	CASSQDRASNQPQHF
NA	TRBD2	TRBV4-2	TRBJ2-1	TGTGCCAGCAGCCAGGAGACTAGCGGGGGGACCTCCTGGGGCTATGAGCAGTTCTTC	CASSQETSGGTSWGYEQFF
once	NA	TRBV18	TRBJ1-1	TGTGCCAGCTCACCAGCGGGGAGGGCGCGGACTGAAGCTTTCTTT	CASSPAGRARTEAFF
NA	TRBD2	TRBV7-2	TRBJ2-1	TGTGCCAGCAGCGATAGCGGGGGTAGGAATGAGCAGTTCTTC	CASSDSGGRNEQFF
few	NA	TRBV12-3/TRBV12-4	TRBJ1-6	TGTGCCAGCAGTTTGGCAATTTCACCCCTCCACTTT	CASSLAISPLHF
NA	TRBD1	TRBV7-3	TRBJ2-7	TGTGCCAGCAGCCATTCAGGGGGCGCCTACGAGCAGTACTTC	CASSHSGGAYEQYF
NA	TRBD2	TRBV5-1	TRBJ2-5	TGCGCCAGCAGCTTGGCTGGACTAGGAGGAGAGACCCAGTACTTC	CASSLAGLGGETQYF
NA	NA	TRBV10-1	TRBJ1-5	TGCGCCAGCAGTGAGGGAGGGGCGGGCGGACAGCCCCAGCATTTT	CASSEGGAGGQPQHF
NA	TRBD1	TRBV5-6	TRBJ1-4	TGTGCCAGCAGCGCAAACCCCGGGACAGGGATCGGAAAACTGTTTTTT	CASSANPGTGIGKLFF
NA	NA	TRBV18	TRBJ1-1	TGTGCCAGCCGAGGGGACATTTTGAACACTGAAGCTTTCTTT	CASRGDILNTEAFF
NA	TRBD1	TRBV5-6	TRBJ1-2	TGTGCCAGCAGCTTGGGGACAGGGGGCGATTGGAACTATGGCTACACCTTC	CASSLGTGGDWNYGYTF
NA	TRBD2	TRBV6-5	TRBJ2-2	TGTGCCAGTAGGGAGGGGAGCCGGGACACCGGGGAGCTGTTTTTT	CASREGSRDTGELFF
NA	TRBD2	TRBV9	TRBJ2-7	TGTGCCAGCAGCGTAAGCGGGACTAGCGGGGACTACGAGCAGTACTTC	CASSVSGTSGDYEQYF
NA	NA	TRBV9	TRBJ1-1	TGTGCCAGCAGCGTAGCCTCAGGGATTTTGAACACTGAAGCTTTCTTT	CASSVASGILNTEAFF
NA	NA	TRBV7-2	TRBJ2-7	TGTGCCAGCAGCCCCGGGACAACACTCTACGAGCAGTACTTC	CASSPGTTLYEQYF
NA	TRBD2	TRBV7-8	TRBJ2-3	TGTGCCAGCAGCCATTGGGCGACTAGCGGGGACGATACGCAGTATTTT	CASSHWATSGDDTQYF